This TCR beta chain was profiled in a study of breast tumors, draining lymph nodes, adjacent tissues. The lymph nodes were axillary draining lymph nodes from breast cancer patients. MiXCR, applied by TCRdb to the multiplex PCR reads, yields one record per CDR3 protein. The table lists some 100,000 distinct CDR3 sequences, about 20% of them singletons. Between the trimmed V and J ends, which lost 3 bases and 6 bases, there was a span of 9 bases. This CDR3 region has 12 residues. This clonotype was counted many times. The gene calls are TRBV12-3 or TRBV12-4 and TRBJ2-7, with TRBD1 as a possible D gene (6 bases). This TCR was sampled from a female donor with breast cancer. Some clones in this sample may be carry-over from other donors' samples. Sequenced sample: axillary lymph node tissue. The chain's CDR3 is CASSFTGSEQYF. CDR3 DNA sequence: TGTGCCAGCAGTTTTACAGGGTCCGAGCAGTACTTC.